The present T cell receptor (beta chain) was sequenced within a study of cytomegalovirus exposure and HLA in healthy donors. Findings and caveats of the study: Cytomegalovirus association was listed for 164 TCR beta chains. Earlier analysis yielded a pattern in which most TCR beta V segments were productive about 87% or about 30% of the time. Follow-up analysis later connected one missense variant in DCLRE1C with trimming of TCR beta V- and J-genes.

The V end was cut by 6 bases, the J end by 2 bases, with 10 bases between. CDR3 length equals 13 residues. Germline assignment: CDR1 MDHEN and CDR2 SYDVKM. With respect to this clone: The antigen is not known.

With 60 Vbeta and 13 Jbeta primers, the PCR was carried out. Original processing methods: Counted up in a later analysis, unique TCR beta chains came to 60 million to 95 million, with around 10 million shared. TCRdb's copy holds only in-frame clones and misses some; the assay was immunoSEQ multiplex PCR. Clone size and the V and J calls come from that table; the DNA yielded D and trimming. The sample lists about 110,000 clones, less than 80% occurring once. Sequencing was carried out using PBMCs. The receptor was derived from a man aged 60 to 69 in good health and CMV-seronegative. V usage is TRBV28 and J usage is TRBJ1-2; perhaps TRBD1 as D (5 bases). CDR3 coding DNA: TGTGCCAGCAGAAGAGACAGCAACTATGGCTACACCTTC. It translates to CASRRDSNYGYTF.